This T cell receptor beta chain is from a study of blood T cell repertoires in COVID-19. TCRdb keeps only in-frame clones here, not all; method: immunoSEQ multiplex PCR. The sample has 250,000 to 300,000 clones; around 87% are singletons. The CDR3 contains 14 residues. J was trimmed by 7 bases and V by 4 bases; bases with no gene match: 7. Germline V gene lookup returns CDR1 SGHKS and CDR2 YYEKEE (reference sequence). The chain joins TRBV5-5 to TRBJ2-7, with 11 nucleotides matching TRBD1. The TCR sequence derives from a man aged 18-30 years with active or convalescent COVID-19. The sample consisted of peripheral blood. In nucleotides, the CDR3 is TGTGCCAGCAGCCCGGGACAGGGGGTAAAGGAGCAGTACTTC. As protein: CASSPGQGVKEQYF.